The 26 T cell receptor beta chains below come from one sample, sequenced in a study of T cell clones after liver transplantation. Libraries were prepared by immunoSEQ multiplex PCR; TCRdb keeps only in-frame clonotypes and omits some of them. The sample carries 95,000 to 130,000 clones, less than 95% recorded once. The specimen was CD4+ T cells from blood, collected 12 months after liver transplant. Receptors were obtained from a human patient who received a liver transplant. The T cells may come from the graft donor.

The chain employs TRBV15 and TRBJ2-7, with 9 nucleotides matching TRBD2. Germline values: CDR1 LNHNV, CDR2 YYDKDF (reference sequence). With 0 bases clipped from V and 2 bases from J, the junction kept 5 bases outside the gene matches. CDR3 length: 16 residues. The CDR3: CATSRDLASGTYEQYF. CDR3 bases: TGTGCCACCAGCAGAGATTTAGCTAGCGGGACCTACGAGCAGTACTTC.

The rearrangement uses TRBV5-1 and TRBJ2-3; D remains unclear. Germline-derived CDR1 and CDR2 are SGHRS and YFSETQ. The CDR3 consists of 14 residues. Deletions cut 1 base from V and 2 bases from J, with 8 bases between. This CDR3 reads CASSLPRNTDTQYF. The CDR3 DNA reads TGCGCCAGCAGCTTGCCCCGGAACACAGATACGCAGTATTTT.

V is TRBV25-1 and J is TRBJ1-6, with 8 bases fitting TRBD1. The germline CDR1 and CDR2 sequences are MGHDK and SYGVNS. The CDR3 has 13 residues. Germline trimming cut 6 bases from V and 9 bases from J; bases unmatched to any gene: 4. This CDR3 is CASRQGDLSPLHF. Here the CDR3 DNA reads TGTGCCAGCAGACAGGGGGACCTTTCACCCCTCCACTTT.

This chain uses TRBV28 with TRBJ1-5, with unresolved D. There are 15 residues in the CDR3. Germline CDR1 and CDR2: MDHEN and SYDVKM. Trimming pared 7 bases from V and 3 bases from J, leaving 16 bases between. CDR3 protein: CASNPTLTINQPQHF. The CDR3 nucleotides are TGTGCCAGCAATCCGACTTTGACAATCAATCAGCCCCAGCATTTT.

The chain uses TRBV2 and TRBJ2-1, with D possibly TRBD1 on 5 matching bases. This CDR3 has 12 residues. CDR1 and CDR2 from the germline V gene are SNHLY and FYNNEI. V lost 9 bases and J lost 8, with 14 bases in between. The CDR3 nucleotides are TGTGCCAGTAGGGGCCTTGGGGATGAGCAGTTCTTC. Protein: CASRGLGDEQFF.

J is TRBJ1-2 and V is TRBV4-2; no firm D call. V was shortened by 0 bases and J by 8 bases, with 19 bases between the two germline ends. The CDR3 is 16 residues long. Germline V CDR1 and CDR2: LGHNA, YNFKEQ. CDR3 DNA sequence: TGTGCCAGCAGCCAAGACCGCCAGTCCGGTTTCGGCGGCTACACCTTC. Translation: CASSQDRQSGFGGYTF.

This chain links TRBV19 with TRBJ2-1; D remains unclear. V lost 4 bases, J lost 0 bases, and 7 bases lay in between. This CDR3 region has 14 residues. The germline V gene has CDR1 LNHDA and CDR2 SQIVND (reference sequence). The CDR3 sequence: CASSNLISYNEQFF. The CDR3 DNA is TGTGCCAGTAGTAACCTTATCTCCTACAATGAGCAGTTCTTC.

The gene calls are TRBV7-2 and TRBJ1-1; D unclear. The V gene's germline CDR1 is SGHTA and CDR2 FQGNSA. Trimming took 2 bases from V and 5 from J, leaving 9 bases between them. This CDR3 is built from 13 residues. This CDR3 reads CASSLSRDTEAFF. The CDR3 region has the DNA TGTGCCAGCAGCTTAAGTCGGGATACTGAAGCTTTCTTT.

The V and J genes are TRBV7-3 and TRBJ2-1; 9 bases align to TRBD2. The CDR3 consists of 15 residues. Germline V gene data show CDR1 as SGHTA and CDR2 as FQGTGA. Unmatched junction bases numbered 6, after V lost 2 bases and J lost 7 bases. CDR3 nucleotides: TGTGCCAGCAGCTTATCTAGCGGGGATTGGAATGAGCAGTTCTTC. This translates into CASSLSSGDWNEQFF.

V is TRBV5-1 and J is TRBJ2-6, with 7 bases aligning to TRBD1. The CDR3 consists of 16 residues. V was pared by 0 bases and J by 1 base, with 1 base of the junction left unmatched. Looked up from germline, CDR1 is SGHRS and CDR2 is YFSETQ. The CDR3, as DNA: TGCGCCAGCAGCTTGGAGGGGGCGTCTGGGGCCAACGTCCTGACTTTC. Translation: CASSLEGASGANVLTF.

This rearrangement joins TRBV6-5 to TRBJ2-7; 10 bases line up with TRBD2. The CDR3 has 14 amino acids. J lost 6 bases, V lost 4 bases, and 6 bases had no gene match. Germline lookup yields CDR1 MNHEY and CDR2 SVGAGI. In DNA, the CDR3 is TGTGCCAGCAGTTCTCCCGGGACTAGCGCCGAGCAGTACTTC. The encoded protein is CASSSPGTSAEQYF.

The CDR3 DNA sequence: TGTGCCAGCAGTGATGAGACAGTCTGGGATGAAGCTTTCTTT. It codes for CASSDETVWDEAFF. This chain connects TRBV2 to TRBJ1-1, with D possibly matching TRBD1 (5 bases). V shed 3 bases and J shed 7 bases, with 15 bases lying between them. Germline loops: CDR1 SNHLY, CDR2 FYNNEI. The CDR3 sequence is 14 residues long.

The chain combines TRBV10-2 with TRBJ1-1; 10 bases are shared with TRBD1. The J segment lost 4 bases and the V segment lost 2 bases, leaving 4 bases of the junction unmatched. This CDR3 contains 15 residues. CDR1 WSHSY and CDR2 SAAADI come from the germline V gene. The DNA of the CDR3 is TGCGCCAGCAGTGAGCCGAGGACAGGGGGCACTGAAGCTTTCTTT. Residues: CASSEPRTGGTEAFF.

The chain recombines TRBV11-3 with TRBJ1-1; tentatively, D is TRBD1 (6 bases). The ends were cut back, 1 base at V and 4 bases at J, with 7 bases in the middle. This CDR3 region has 13 residues. CDR1 and CDR2 from the germline V gene are SGHNT and YENEEA. CDR3: CASSLVQGTEAFF. DNA of the CDR3: TGTGCCAGCAGCTTAGTACAGGGCACTGAAGCTTTCTTT. Full variable domain (missing parts from reference TRBV11-3 and TRBJ1-1): EAGVVQSPRYKIIEKKQPVAFWCNPISGHNTLYWYLQNLGQGPELLIRYENEEAVDDSQLPKDRFSAERLKGVDSTLKIQPAELGDSAVYLCASSLVQGTEAFFGQGTRLTVV.

The chain employs TRBV5-1 and TRBJ2-1, with no clear D. The germline CDR1 and CDR2 sequences are SGHRS and YFSETQ. The length of the CDR3 is 11 residues. V gave up 3 bases and J gave up 10 bases, with 8 bases separating them. The DNA of the CDR3 is TGCGCCAGCAGCTCGGAAGTCGAGCAGTTCTTC. Amino acids: CASSSEVEQFF.

This chain links TRBV27 with TRBJ2-7; 8 positions agree with TRBD1. Looked up from germline, CDR1 is MNHEY and CDR2 is SMNVEV (reference sequence). Unmatched junction bases numbered 8, after V lost 3 bases and J lost 4 bases. This CDR3 is built from 15 residues. The CDR3 nucleotides read TGTGCCAGCAGTTTTTCCGGACAGGGAAGGTACGAGCAGTACTTC. Amino acids: CASSFSGQGRYEQYF.

In its sample, this clone was seen once. V usage is TRBV9 and J usage is TRBJ1-1; 7 bases fit TRBD1. Germline V gene lookup returns CDR1 SGDLS and CDR2 YYNGEE. V was clipped by 0 bases and J by 1 base; unmatched bases: 18. The CDR3 is 20 residues long. This CDR3 is CASSVGLPGQKSPRNTEAFF. CDR3 sequence (DNA): TGTGCCAGCAGCGTAGGACTACCGGGACAGAAAAGCCCACGGAACACTGAAGCTTTCTTT.

The gene calls are TRBV6-1 and TRBJ2-1, with TRBD2 matching 14 bases. This CDR3 spans 18 amino acids. CDR1 and CDR2 (germline): MNHNS, SASEGT. With V trimmed by 3 bases and J by 2 bases, 6 bases remained unmatched. CDR3 sequence reads: CASSDRLAGGPAYNEQFF. CDR3 DNA sequence: TGTGCCAGCAGTGATCGACTAGCGGGAGGGCCGGCCTACAATGAGCAGTTCTTC.

The chain carries TRBV7-2 and TRBJ2-7; D ambiguous. The CDR3 runs to 13 residues. Trimming stripped 2 bases from V and 6 bases from J, with 11 bases between. Germline V gene sequence: CDR1 SGHTA, CDR2 FQGNSA. The DNA of the CDR3 is TGTGCCAGCAGCTTAAATTTAGCAGCCGAGCAGTACTTC. It encodes CASSLNLAAEQYF.

V and J are TRBV7-8 and TRBJ1-1, with 8 nucleotides matching TRBD1. The CDR3 consists of 15 residues. The germline V gene encodes CDR1 SGHVS and CDR2 FQNEAQ. With 4 bases clipped from V and 2 bases from J, the junction kept 6 bases outside the gene matches. CDR3 residues: CASSYQTGVNTEAFF. In nucleotides, the CDR3 is TGTGCCAGCAGCTACCAGACAGGGGTAAACACTGAAGCTTTCTTT.

The chain uses TRBV6-1 and TRBJ1-1, with D unresolved. This CDR3 comprises 11 residues. Trimming took off 6 bases at V and 3 bases at J, with 5 bases between the two ends. Germline V gene sequence: CDR1 MNHNS, CDR2 SASEGT. Here the CDR3 DNA reads TGTGCCAGCAGCCCCTACACTGAAGCTTTCTTT. This gives the protein CASSPYTEAFF.

This chain links TRBV18 with TRBJ2-1; TRBD2 matches at 12 bases. V trimming: 0 bases; J trimming: 7 bases; junction bases outside the gene matches: 1. The CDR3 extends over 15 amino acids. The V gene's germline CDR1 is KGHSH and CDR2 LQKENI. In DNA form, the CDR3 reads TGTGCCAGCTCACCACCTACTAGCGGGAGGAATGAGCAGTTCTTC. The encoded protein is CASSPPTSGRNEQFF.

This clone was seen only once. The chain joins TRBV21-1 to TRBJ2-2; the listed D gene, TRBD2, was not tested against the DNA. TRBV21-1 is annotated as a pseudogene. This CDR3 spans 15 amino acids. As DNA, the CDR3 is TGTGCCAGCGGCTCCCAGCGGGAGAACACCGGGGAGCTGTTTTTT. Residues: CASGSQRENTGELFF.

The chain has TRBV9 and TRBJ2-3, with 8 bases aligning to TRBD2. The ends lost 3 bases at V and 3 bases at J; junction bases unmatched: 9. Germline-derived CDR1 and CDR2 are SGDLS and YYNGEE. There are 16 residues in the CDR3. Written as DNA, the CDR3 is TGTGCCAGCAGCGCCACCCCAGCGGGAGTTACAGATACGCAGTATTTT. As protein: CASSATPAGVTDTQYF. The variable domain in full, with the rest retrieved from reference TRBV9 and TRBJ2-3, is DSGVTQTPKHLITATGQRVTLRCSPRSGDLSVYWYQQSLDQGLQFLIQYYNGEERAKGNILERFSAQQFPDLHSELNLSSLELGDSALYFCASSATPAGVTDTQYFGPGTRLTVL.

This clone was counted between two and nine times. V usage is TRBV19 and J usage is TRBJ2-7, with TRBD2 matching over 8 bases. J lost 5 bases, V lost 6 bases, and 15 bases had no gene match. The germline V gene has CDR1 LNHDA and CDR2 SQIVND (reference sequence). CDR3 length: 16 amino acids. CDR3 in DNA: TGTGCCAGTAGCCTGCGGTCGGGAGGGGTGTCCCACGAGCAGTACTTC. Encoded protein: CASSLRSGGVSHEQYF.

This clone was observed a single time. The CDR3: CASSLGPSGSTDTQYF. Written as DNA, the CDR3 is TGTGCCAGCAGCTTAGGTCCTAGCGGGAGCACAGATACGCAGTATTTT. This rearrangement joins TRBV7-9 to TRBJ2-3, with 8 positions matching TRBD2. The CDR3 totals 16 residues. The V segment lost 1 base and the J segment 0 bases; nucleotides outside the gene matches: 3. The germline CDR1 and CDR2 sequences are SEHNR and FQNEAQ (reference sequence).